The 30 T cell receptor beta chains in this list originate from one sample, sequenced in a study of cytomegalovirus exposure and HLA in healthy donors. PCR used 60 Vbeta primers and 13 Jbeta primers. Assay: immunoSEQ multiplex PCR; the TCRdb copy retains only in-frame clones and omits some. In the table there are about 160,000 clones, 70% of which are singletons. Input material: PBMCs. Every receptor here comes from a man younger than 35 in good health and CMV-seropositive.

The rearrangement links TRBV5-1 to TRBJ2-1; 8 bases fit TRBD2. CDR3 length equals 16 residues. Germline V gene lookup returns CDR1 SGHRS and CDR2 YFSETQ. J lost 4 bases, V lost 1 base, and 7 bases had no gene match. DNA for the CDR3: TGCGCCAGCAGCTTGATGGGAGCGGGGGTATACAATGAGCAGTTCTTC. It yields the protein CASSLMGAGVYNEQFF.

The rearrangement links TRBV4-1 to TRBJ1-2, with D maybe TRBD1 (5 bases). Germline V lookup: CDR1 MGHRA, CDR2 YSYEKL. The V gene lost 3 bases and the J gene lost 1 base, with 15 bases spanning the gap. The CDR3 loop spans 16 amino acids. The CDR3 sequence: CASSHLRGEVNYGYTF. CDR3 sequence (DNA): TGCGCCAGCAGCCACCTCCGGGGGGAGGTTAACTATGGCTACACCTTC.

The chain links TRBV29-1 to TRBJ2-1; possible D gene TRBD2, 7 bases. CDR3 length: 13 residues. The germline V and J ends were trimmed by 7 bases and 7 bases, with 17 bases remaining between them. Germline V gene sequence: CDR1 SQVTM, CDR2 ANQGSEA. CDR3 amino acids: CSATEGGGNEQFF. The CDR3 DNA reads as TGCAGCGCCACGGAGGGGGGAGGGAATGAGCAGTTCTTC.

The J gene is TRBJ2-1, the V gene TRBV5-1; 11 bases map to TRBD2. Trimming took 2 bases from V and 5 from J; bases not matched to a gene: 6. This CDR3 contains 16 residues. Germline CDR1 and CDR2: SGHRS and YFSETQ. The CDR3 loop is CASSFDGTSGDNEQFF. CDR3 DNA: TGCGCCAGCAGCTTCGACGGGACTAGCGGAGACAATGAGCAGTTCTTC.

The V call is TRBV4-1, the J call TRBJ2-3; TRBD1 is a possible D gene (5 bases). Trimming took 0 bases from V and 7 from J, leaving 20 bases between them. The CDR3 consists of 17 residues. Per germline, CDR1 MGHRA and CDR2 YSYEKL. The CDR3 bases are TGCGCCAGCAGCCAAGACATACACCGAATTAGGACATATACGCAGTATTTT. This gives the protein CASSQDIHRIRTYTQYF.

The rearrangement uses TRBV7-9 and TRBJ2-7; 7 nucleotides agree with TRBD2. CDR1 is SEHNR, CDR2 FQNEAQ, per germline (reference sequence). The CDR3 has 14 amino acids. The V gene end was trimmed by 5 bases and the J gene end by 7 bases; junction bases not matched to a gene: 11. CDR3 DNA: TGTGCCAGCAGCCGAAGCGGGGCCCAGATGGAGCAGTACGTC. It is translated as CASSRSGAQMEQYV.

The chain links TRBV25-1 to TRBJ1-5; TRBD1 is a possible D gene (5 bases). This CDR3 spans 12 amino acids. Trimming stripped 6 bases from V and 7 bases from J, with 10 bases between. The germline CDR1 and CDR2 sequences are MGHDK and SYGVNS. Written as DNA, the CDR3 is TGTGCCAGCAGGTCGGGGGGGCAGCCCCAGCATTTT. Translating it yields CASRSGGQPQHF.

This chain connects TRBV4-1 to TRBJ1-2, with TRBD1 identical over 9 bases. Germline loops: CDR1 MGHRA, CDR2 YSYEKL. The length of the CDR3 is 14 residues. With 0 bases clipped from V and 7 bases from J, the junction kept 3 bases outside the gene matches. CDR3 sequence: CASSQDRTGAGYTF. In nucleotides, the CDR3 is TGCGCCAGCAGCCAAGATAGGACAGGGGCTGGCTACACCTTC.

The count of this clone is one. This chain connects TRBV18 to TRBJ1-6, with 7 bases fitting TRBD1. This CDR3 is built from 14 residues. J was trimmed by 6 bases and V by 4 bases; bases with no gene match: 3. CDR1 KGHSH and CDR2 LQKENI come from the germline V gene. The DNA for the CDR3 is TGTGCCAGCTCACAACAGGGGCTTAATTCACCCCTCCACTTT. It encodes CASSQQGLNSPLHF.

The chain combines TRBV11-2 with TRBJ2-1; no reliable D call. The germline gives CDR1 SGHAT, CDR2 FQNNGV. The CDR3 totals 16 residues. Between the trimmed V and J ends, which lost 1 base and 8 bases, there was a span of 18 bases. The DNA for the CDR3 is TGTGCCAGCAGCTTAGCCCCCCGAGGTAGCATCGATGAGCAGTTCTTC. Its protein product is CASSLAPRGSIDEQFF. The variable domain in full, completed from reference TRBV11-2 and TRBJ2-1, reads EAGVAQSPRYKIIEKRQSVAFWCNPISGHATLYWYQQILGQGPKLLIQFQNNGVVDDSQLPKDRFSAERLKGVDSTLKIQPAKLEDSAVYLCASSLAPRGSIDEQFFGPGTRLTVL.

This chain joins TRBV7-9 and TRBJ2-5, with TRBD2 matching over 8 bases. The CDR3 consists of 15 residues. Germline CDR1 SEHNR, CDR2 FQNEAQ (reference sequence). The junction had 7 bases not matched to a gene; V was cut back by 2 bases and J by 5 bases. The CDR3 DNA reads as TGTGCCAGCAGCTTATTGGGACTAGTGGGGGAGACCCAGTACTTC. It translates to CASSLLGLVGETQYF.

The chain employs TRBV2 and TRBJ1-1; D gene ambiguous. Germline values: CDR1 SNHLY, CDR2 FYNNEI. The CDR3 contains 13 residues. V was clipped by 6 bases and J by 5 bases, with 13 bases between them. Written as DNA, the CDR3 is TGTGCCAGCAGCGGGAACTTGGCTACTGAAGCTTTCTTT. It codes for CASSGNLATEAFF.

The chain has TRBV14 and TRBJ2-2; weak D call: TRBD2 (5 bases). This CDR3 is built from 14 residues. Per the germline V gene, CDR1 is SGHDN and CDR2 is FVKESK. V was clipped by 3 bases and J by 6 bases, with 11 bases between them. CDR3 region: CASSQAGIAGELFF. CDR3 coding DNA: TGTGCCAGCAGCCAGGCGGGTATCGCCGGGGAGCTGTTTTTT.

The chain joins TRBV27 to TRBJ1-1; 9 nucleotides match TRBD1. The V segment lost 0 bases and the J segment 5 bases; nucleotides outside the gene matches: 10. The CDR3 length is 17 residues. Germline V lookup: CDR1 MNHEY, CDR2 SMNVEV (reference sequence). The CDR3 nucleotides are TGTGCCAGCAGTTTATCCTTATACCGGGACAGGGTTACTGAAGCTTTCTTT. Amino acids: CASSLSLYRDRVTEAFF.

The chain couples TRBV18 to TRBJ2-2; 9 bases map to TRBD2. V dropped 1 base and J dropped 3; count of bases not matched to a gene: 6. CDR3 length: 17 amino acids. Germline V gene data show CDR1 as KGHSH and CDR2 as LQKENI. CDR3 in amino acids: CASSPRPSGADTGELFF. CDR3 nucleotide sequence: TGTGCCAGCTCACCACGGCCTAGCGGGGCGGACACCGGGGAGCTGTTTTTT.

The chain uses TRBV5-6 and TRBJ1-1; no clear D. The CDR3 contains 14 residues. From germline, CDR1 is SGHDT and CDR2 YYEEEE. The V end lost 7 bases, the J end lost 1 base, and 14 bases lay between the germline ends. The CDR3 loop reads CASSLWSGNTEAFF. The CDR3 nucleotides are TGTGCCAGCTCCCTATGGTCGGGGAACACTGAAGCTTTCTTT.

This sequence joins TRBV2 and TRBJ2-5, with 9 bases matching TRBD2. Germline V gene lookup returns CDR1 SNHLY and CDR2 FYNNEI. V shed 6 bases, J shed 1 base, and the junction held 3 bases outside the gene matches. This CDR3 contains 14 residues. The CDR3 loop is CASRSRGGQETQYF. CDR3 sequence (DNA): TGTGCCAGCAGGTCGCGGGGGGGCCAAGAGACCCAGTACTTC.

The genes are TRBV14 and TRBJ1-1; D unclear. The CDR3 is 17 residues long. Germline-derived CDR1 and CDR2 are SGHDN and FVKESK. V shed 0 bases and J shed 0 bases, with 14 bases lying between them. The chain's CDR3 is CASSQDTRSPMNTEAFF. DNA for the CDR3: TGTGCCAGCAGCCAAGATACAAGGAGCCCCATGAACACTGAAGCTTTCTTT. The variable domain in full, completed from reference TRBV14 and TRBJ1-1, reads EAGVTQFPSHSVIEKGQTVTLRCDPISGHDNLYWYRRVMGKEIKFLLHFVKESKQDESGMPNNRFLAERTGGTYSTLKVQPAELEDSGVYFCASSQDTRSPMNTEAFFGQGTRLTVV.

This sequence joins TRBV7-2 and TRBJ2-5; 8 bases match TRBD2. Germline CDR1 and CDR2: SGHTA and FQGNSA. The CDR3 sequence is 17 residues long. V was clipped by 1 base and J by 5 bases; unmatched bases: 12. The CDR3 reads CASSLGNSGSIRETQYF. The CDR3 nucleotides read TGTGCCAGCAGCTTAGGAAACAGCGGGAGCATTCGGGAGACCCAGTACTTC. The whole variable domain, remainder taken from reference TRBV7-2 and TRBJ2-5, is GAGVSQSPSNKVTEKGKDVELRCDPISGHTALYWYRQSLGQGLEFLIYFQGNSAPDKSGLPSDRFSAERTGGSVSTLTIQRTQQEDSAVYLCASSLGNSGSIRETQYFGPGTRLLVL.

This chain joins TRBV13 and TRBJ2-5; no firm D call. Germline CDR1 and CDR2: PRHDT and FYEKMQ (reference sequence). The V gene lost 5 bases and the J gene lost 4 bases, with 11 bases spanning the gap. This CDR3 has 13 amino acids. The CDR3 coding sequence is TGTGCCAGCAGCCCCCCCTCCCGAGAGACCCAGTACTTC. Translation gives CASSPPSRETQYF.

The chain is built from TRBV28 and TRBJ1-1, with 7 bases that match TRBD1. CDR3 length equals 13 residues. V lost 2 bases, J lost 9 bases, and 6 bases stayed unmatched. Germline V gene lookup returns CDR1 MDHEN and CDR2 SYDVKM. The DNA for the CDR3 is TGTGCCAGCAGTTTACCGGGACAGAACCAAGCTTTCTTT. Its translation is CASSLPGQNQAFF.

To note about this clone: Compared with germline, one end of the junction differs, possibly owing to a read error. The chain couples TRBV7-7 to TRBJ1-1, with D possibly TRBD1 on 5 matching bases. Germline V gives CDR1 SSHAT, CDR2 FNYEAQ (reference sequence). This CDR3 is built from 13 residues. This CDR3 is CASSSSLGGEAFF. In nucleotides, the CDR3 is TGTGCTAGCAGCTCCTCACTGGGGGGGGAAGCTTTCTTT. Drawing the rest from reference TRBV7-7 and TRBJ1-1, the complete variable domain is GAGVSQSPRYKVTKRGQDVTLRCDPISSHATLYWYQQALGQGPEFLTYFNYEAQPDKSGLPSDRFSAERPEGSISTLTIQRTEQRDSAMYRCASSSSLGGEAFFGQGTRLTVV.

The chain links TRBV19 to TRBJ1-2; possible D gene TRBD1, 5 bases. The CDR3 consists of 12 residues. The V gene lost 10 bases and the J gene lost 8 bases, with 17 bases spanning the gap. The V gene's germline CDR1 is LNHDA and CDR2 SQIVND (reference sequence). CDR3 protein: CAIPAGEGGYTF. The CDR3 region has the DNA TGTGCCATCCCCGCGGGGGAAGGCGGCTACACCTTC. The whole variable domain, remainder taken from reference TRBV19 and TRBJ1-2, is DGGITQSPKYLFRKEGQNVTLSCEQNLNHDAMYWYRQDPGQGLRLIYYSQIVNDFQKGDIAEGYSVSREKKESFPLTVTSAQKNPTAFYLCAIPAGEGGYTFGSGTRLTVV.

The chain has TRBV1 and TRBJ2-7; TRBD2 is taken as the D call from the table, unchecked against the DNA. TRBV1 is a pseudogene locus. This CDR3 comprises 18 residues. The CDR3 here is CTSSQDRASGGAIEEQYV. In DNA form, the CDR3 reads TGCACCAGCAGCCAAGATCGGGCTAGCGGGGGGGCAATTGAAGAGCAGTACGTC.

This chain connects TRBV7-9 to TRBJ2-5, with 9 bases matching TRBD2. The ends lost 2 bases at V and 3 bases at J; junction bases unmatched: 10. CDR3 size: 17 residues. The germline V gene has CDR1 SEHNR and CDR2 FQNEAQ (reference sequence). CDR3: CASSLTGSVAGEETQYF. CDR3 sequence (DNA): TGTGCCAGCAGCTTAACAGGGTCGGTAGCGGGGGAAGAGACCCAGTACTTC.

The V call is TRBV5-1, the J call TRBJ2-3, with 13 positions matching TRBD2. V was clipped by 2 bases and J by 7 bases; unmatched bases: 4. Germline V gene lookup returns CDR1 SGHRS and CDR2 YFSETQ. The CDR3 length is 15 residues. The CDR3 sequence: CASSLLAGGLHTQYF. The CDR3 DNA sequence: TGCGCCAGCAGCTTACTAGCGGGAGGGCTCCATACGCAGTATTTT.

The chain has TRBV18 and TRBJ1-3; D not certain. Germline loops: CDR1 KGHSH, CDR2 LQKENI. The length of the CDR3 is 14 residues. Trimming removed 3 bases at V and 2 bases at J, with 8 bases between. The CDR3: CASSPSRTGNTIYF. The CDR3 DNA sequence: TGTGCCAGCTCACCTAGCCGAACTGGAAACACCATATATTTT.

This clone was detected a few times. The chain carries TRBV27 and TRBJ1-6, with a weak D call TRBD1 (5 bases). Germline loops: CDR1 MNHEY, CDR2 SMNVEV (reference sequence). CDR3 length: 16 residues. V lost 3 bases and J 9 bases, leaving 18 bases between the germline ends. CDR3 nucleotide sequence: TGTGCCAGCAGTTTTGGGGTCGGAGCGGGGGGTTCACCCCTCCACTTT. Translation: CASSFGVGAGGSPLHF.

This clone was observed a single time. The chain recombines TRBV5-1 with TRBJ2-2; 8 bases fit TRBD1. The germline gives CDR1 SGHRS, CDR2 YFSETQ. The CDR3 extends over 17 amino acids. V trimming: 3 bases; J trimming: 2 bases; junction bases outside the gene matches: 9. The CDR3 is CASSSALTGDNTGELFF. CDR3 DNA sequence: TGCGCCAGCAGCTCGGCCCTGACAGGGGATAACACCGGGGAGCTGTTTTTT.

The chain combines TRBV5-6 with TRBJ2-4; D is unresolved. From germline, CDR1 is SGHDT and CDR2 YYEEEE. V gave up 2 bases and J gave up 5 bases, with 5 bases separating them. The CDR3 is 12 residues long. The CDR3 spells CASSFGENIQYF. The CDR3 DNA follows: TGTGCCAGCAGCTTCGGAGAAAACATTCAGTACTTC.